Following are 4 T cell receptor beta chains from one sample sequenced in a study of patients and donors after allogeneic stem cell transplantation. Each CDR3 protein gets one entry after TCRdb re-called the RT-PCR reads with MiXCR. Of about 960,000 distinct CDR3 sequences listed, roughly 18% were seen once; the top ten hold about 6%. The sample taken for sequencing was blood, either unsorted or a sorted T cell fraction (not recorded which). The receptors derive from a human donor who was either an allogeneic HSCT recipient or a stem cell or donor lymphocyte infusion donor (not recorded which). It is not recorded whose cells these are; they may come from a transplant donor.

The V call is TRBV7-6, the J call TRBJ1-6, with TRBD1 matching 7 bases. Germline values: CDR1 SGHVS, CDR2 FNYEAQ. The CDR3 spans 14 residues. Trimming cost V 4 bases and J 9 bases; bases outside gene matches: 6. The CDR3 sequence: CASSYRTGVSPLHF. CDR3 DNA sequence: TGTGCCAGCAGCTACCGCACAGGGGTTTCACCCCTCCACTTT.

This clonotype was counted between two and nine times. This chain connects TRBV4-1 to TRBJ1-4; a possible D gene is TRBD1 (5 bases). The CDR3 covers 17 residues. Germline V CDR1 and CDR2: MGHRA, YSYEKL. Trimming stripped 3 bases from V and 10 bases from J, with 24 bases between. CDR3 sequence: CASSHPFTPRRDAKLFF. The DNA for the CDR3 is TGCGCCAGCAGCCATCCCTTCACGCCACGCAGGGACGCAAAACTGTTTTTT.

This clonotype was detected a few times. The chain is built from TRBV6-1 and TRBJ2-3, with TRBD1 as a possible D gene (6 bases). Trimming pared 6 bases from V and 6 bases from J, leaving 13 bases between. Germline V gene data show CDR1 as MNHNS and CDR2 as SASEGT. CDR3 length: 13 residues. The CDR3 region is CASRAQGLDTQYF. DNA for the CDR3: TGTGCCAGCAGAGCCCAGGGGTTGGATACGCAGTATTTT.

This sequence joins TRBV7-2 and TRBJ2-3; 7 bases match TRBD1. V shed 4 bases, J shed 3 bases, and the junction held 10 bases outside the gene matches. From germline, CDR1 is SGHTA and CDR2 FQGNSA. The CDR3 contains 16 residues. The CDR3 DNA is TGTGCCAGCAGCTCTCCCCCGGGACAGACAACAGATACGCAGTATTTT. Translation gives CASSSPPGQTTDTQYF.